The T cell receptor (beta chain) described here comes from a study of patients and donors after allogeneic stem cell transplantation. TCRdb reanalysed the RT-PCR reads using MiXCR and keeps one entry per CDR3 protein. The sample contains 25,000 or so distinct CDR3 sequences, about 30% of which appear only once. CDR3 length: 13 residues. CDR1 is SGHTA, CDR2 FQGNSA, per germline. Germline trimming cut 5 bases from V and 4 bases from J; bases unmatched to any gene: 3. This clonotype was observed at least ten times. The receptor was derived from a human donor who was either an allogeneic HSCT recipient or a stem cell or donor lymphocyte infusion donor (not recorded which). It is not recorded whose cells these are; they may come from a transplant donor. The sample taken for sequencing was blood, either unsorted or a sorted T cell fraction (not recorded which). V and J are TRBV7-2 and TRBJ1-2; 8 bases agree with TRBD1. The DNA for the CDR3 is TGTGCCAGCAGCACCCAGGGGGCCTATGGCTACACCTTC. It encodes CASSTQGAYGYTF.